The rows below give T cell receptor beta chains drawn from one sample of a study of cytomegalovirus exposure and HLA in healthy donors. Produced via immunoSEQ multiplex PCR; TCRdb's table is partial and in-frame only. The sample has about 150,000 clones; 60% to 85% are singletons. Sequenced sample: PBMCs. These receptors were obtained from a female donor in good health and CMV-seropositive. The CDR3 runs from the conserved cysteine through the conserved F or W. A D gene is named only where the DNA matches it firmly. Not every row has a clone size; where given, it reads once, few, many or a size class.

TRBJ2-2 | NA | TRBV18 | NA | TGTGCCAGCTCAGCTCCTTGGACAGCGAACACCGGGGAGCTGTTTTTT | CASSAPWTANTGELFF
TRBJ2-5 | NA | TRBV5-1 | NA | TGCGCCAGCAGCTTGTGGGGGGGGCCTGAGACCCAGTACTTC | CASSLWGGPETQYF
TRBJ1-5 | NA | TRBV2 | once | TGTGCCAGCACCCAGGGGCTTCAGAGCAATCAGCCCCAGCATTTT | CASTQGLQSNQPQHF
TRBJ1-4 | TRBD1 | TRBV15 | NA | TGTGCCACCAGCAGAGGAGGACAGGGGGATAATGAAAAACTGTTTTTT | CATSRGGQGDNEKLFF
TRBJ1-6 | NA | TRBV29-1 | NA | TGCAGCGTTGCCGGGAGCTCCTATAATTCACCCCTCCACTTT | CSVAGSSYNSPLHF
TRBJ2-5 | TRBD1 | TRBV29-1 | once | TGCAGCGTCTTGACGCTGGGACAGGGAGAGACCCAGTACTTC | CSVLTLGQGETQYF
TRBJ1-2 | TRBD1 | TRBV7-8 | NA | TGTGCCAGCAGCTTAGGGGACAGGGGGTCCTATGGCTACACCTTC | CASSLGDRGSYGYTF
TRBJ2-7 | NA | TRBV27 | NA | TGTGCCAGCAGTCCGCCCGGCTCCTACGAGCAGTACTTC | CASSPPGSYEQYF
TRBJ1-2 | NA | TRBV18 | NA | TGTGCCAGCTCTCACGGTCCGGGACAAGGTGGCTACACCTTC | CASSHGPGQGGYTF
TRBJ1-2 | NA | TRBV19 | NA | TGTGCCAGTAGCGGGACTGGCTATGGCTACACCTTC | CASSGTGYGYTF
TRBJ1-5 | NA | TRBV15 | NA | TGTGCCACCAGCAGAGAGGGACACGCCGACCCTTATAGCAATCAGCCCCAGCATTTT | CATSREGHADPYSNQPQHF
TRBJ2-6 | NA | TRBV5-1 | few | TGCGCCAGCAGCTTGGCTGCGCCTCGCTCTGGGGCCAACGTCCTGACTTTC | CASSLAAPRSGANVLTF
TRBJ2-7 | TRBD1 | TRBV7-8 | NA | TGTGCCAGCAGCCTACAGGGGTACGAGCAGTACTTC | CASSLQGYEQYF
TRBJ2-5 | TRBD2 | TRBV27 | NA | TGTGCCAGCAGTAAGCGGGAGCGGTTGGAGACCCAGTACTTC | CASSKRERLETQYF
TRBJ2-1 | NA | TRBV6-1 | few | TGTGCCAGCACCCCCGCCCCCAGGAATGAGCAGTTCTTC | CASTPAPRNEQFF
TRBJ1-5 | NA | TRBV28 | NA | TGTGCCAGCAGTTCCCCCGGGGTTTTGTATCAGCCCCAGCATTTT | CASSSPGVLYQPQHF
TRBJ2-7 | NA | TRBV21-1 | NA | TGTGCCAGCCAACTGGACTATCGCAACTACGAGCAGTACTTC | CASQLDYRNYEQYF
TRBJ1-1 | NA | TRBV9 | NA | TGTGCCAGCAGCGTAGCGGAGGGAACTGAAGCTTTCTTT | CASSVAEGTEAFF
TRBJ1-4 | TRBD1 | TRBV5-1 | NA | TGCGCCAGCAGCTTGACGGGACAGGCACTGAATGAAAAACTGTTTTTT | CASSLTGQALNEKLFF
TRBJ2-7 | TRBD1 | TRBV18 | NA | TGTGCCAGCTCAACTTACAGGGGGGAGCAGTACTTC | CASSTYRGEQYF
TRBJ2-3 | TRBD2 | TRBV4-1 | NA | TGCGCCAGCAGCCGTCGGACTAGCGGGACCAACACAGATACGCAGTATTTT | CASSRRTSGTNTDTQYF
TRBJ2-2 | TRBD1 | TRBV4-1 | NA | TGCGCCAGCAGCCAAGATCAAGGGGGCAGCGGTTCCGGGGAGCTGTTTTTT | CASSQDQGGSGSGELFF
TRBJ2-5 | TRBD2 | TRBV5-4 | once | TGTGCCAGCAGCTTGGAGGCTAGCGGGACGTCCTGGGAGACCCAGTACTTC | CASSLEASGTSWETQYF
TRBJ1-2 | NA | TRBV7-9 | NA | TGTGCCAGCAGCTTAGGTGCGGGAAACTATGGCTACACCTTC | CASSLGAGNYGYTF
TRBJ1-4 | TRBD1 | TRBV6-1 | NA | TGTGCCAGCAGGGACAGGTTTATGGAAAAACTGTTTTTT | CASRDRFMEKLFF
TRBJ2-2 | TRBD2 | TRBV7-9 | NA | TGTGCCAGCAGACCAAAAGGACTAGCTGGCACCGGGGAGCTGTTTTTT | CASRPKGLAGTGELFF
TRBJ2-1 | TRBD2 | TRBV5-1 | NA | TGCGCCAGCAGCTTGATAGCCGGACTAGCGGCCGGAGGGCAGTTCTTC | CASSLIAGLAAGGQFF
TRBJ2-1 | TRBD2 | TRBV18 | once | TGTGCCAGCTCACCGACTAGCGGGAGACGGGATGAGCAGTTCTTC | CASSPTSGRRDEQFF